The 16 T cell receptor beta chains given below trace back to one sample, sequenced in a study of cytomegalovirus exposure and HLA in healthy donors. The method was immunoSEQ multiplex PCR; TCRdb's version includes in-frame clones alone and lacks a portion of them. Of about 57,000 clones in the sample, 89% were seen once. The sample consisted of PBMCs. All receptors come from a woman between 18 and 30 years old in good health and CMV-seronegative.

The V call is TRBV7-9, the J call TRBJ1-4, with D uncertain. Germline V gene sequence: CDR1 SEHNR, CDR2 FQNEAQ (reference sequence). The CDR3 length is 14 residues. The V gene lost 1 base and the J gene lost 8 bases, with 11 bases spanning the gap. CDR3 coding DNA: TGTGCCAGCAGCTTAGGTTTCTCGGAGGAAAAACTGTTTTTT. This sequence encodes CASSLGFSEEKLFF. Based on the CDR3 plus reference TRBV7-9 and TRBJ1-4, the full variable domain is DTGVSQNPRHKITKRGQNVTFRCDPISEHNRLYWYRQTLGQGPEFLTYFQNEAQLEKSRLLSDRFSAERPKGSFSTLEIQRTEQGDSAMYLCASSLGFSEEKLFFGSGTQLSVL.

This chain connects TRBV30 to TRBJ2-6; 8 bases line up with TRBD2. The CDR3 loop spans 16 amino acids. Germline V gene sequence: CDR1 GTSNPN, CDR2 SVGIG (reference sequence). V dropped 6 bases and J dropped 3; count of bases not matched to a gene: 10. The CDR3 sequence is CACGGTSLSGANVLTF. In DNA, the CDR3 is TGTGCCTGTGGGGGGACTAGTCTTAGTGGGGCCAACGTCCTGACTTTC.

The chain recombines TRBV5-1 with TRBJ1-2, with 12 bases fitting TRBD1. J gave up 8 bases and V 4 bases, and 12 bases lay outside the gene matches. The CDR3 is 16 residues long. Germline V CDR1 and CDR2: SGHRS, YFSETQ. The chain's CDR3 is CASSHSSGTGGEGYTF. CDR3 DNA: TGCGCCAGCAGCCACTCGTCCGGGACAGGGGGCGAGGGCTACACCTTC. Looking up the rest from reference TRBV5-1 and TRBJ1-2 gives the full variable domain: KAGVTQTPRYLIKTRGQQVTLSCSPISGHRSVSWYQQTPGQGLQFLFEYFSETQRNKGNFPGRFSGRQFSNSRSEMNVSTLELGDSALYLCASSHSSGTGGEGYTFGSGTRLTVV.

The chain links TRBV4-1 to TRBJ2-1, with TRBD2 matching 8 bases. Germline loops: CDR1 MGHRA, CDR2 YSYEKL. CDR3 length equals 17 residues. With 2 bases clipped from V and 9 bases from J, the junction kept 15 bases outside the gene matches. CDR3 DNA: TGCGCCAGCAGCCAAAGGGAACTAGCGGATACTGGGGGTGAGCAGTTCTTC. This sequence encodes CASSQRELADTGGEQFF.

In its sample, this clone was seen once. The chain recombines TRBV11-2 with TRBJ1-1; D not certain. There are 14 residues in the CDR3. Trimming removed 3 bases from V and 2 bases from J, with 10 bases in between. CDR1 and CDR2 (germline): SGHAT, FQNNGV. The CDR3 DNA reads TGTGCCAGCAGCTTGGTCAGCGCTAACACTGAAGCTTTCTTT. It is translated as CASSLVSANTEAFF.

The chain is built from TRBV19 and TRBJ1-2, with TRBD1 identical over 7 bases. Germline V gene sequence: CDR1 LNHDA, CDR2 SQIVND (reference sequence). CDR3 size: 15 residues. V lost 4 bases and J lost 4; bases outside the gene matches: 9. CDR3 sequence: CASSNGDRLAYGYTF. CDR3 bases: TGTGCCAGTAGTAATGGGGACAGATTGGCCTATGGCTACACCTTC.

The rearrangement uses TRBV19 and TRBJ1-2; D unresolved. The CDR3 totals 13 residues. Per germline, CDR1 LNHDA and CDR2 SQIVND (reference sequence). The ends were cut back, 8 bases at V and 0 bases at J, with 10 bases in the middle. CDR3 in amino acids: CASQRETNYGYTF. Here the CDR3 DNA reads TGTGCCAGTCAACGGGAAACTAACTATGGCTACACCTTC.

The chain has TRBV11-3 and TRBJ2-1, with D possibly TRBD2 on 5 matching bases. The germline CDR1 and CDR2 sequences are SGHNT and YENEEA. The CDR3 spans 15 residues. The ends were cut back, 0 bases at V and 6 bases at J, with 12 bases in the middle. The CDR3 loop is CASSLEDSAPNEQFF. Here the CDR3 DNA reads TGTGCCAGCAGCTTAGAGGACTCAGCCCCCAATGAGCAGTTCTTC.

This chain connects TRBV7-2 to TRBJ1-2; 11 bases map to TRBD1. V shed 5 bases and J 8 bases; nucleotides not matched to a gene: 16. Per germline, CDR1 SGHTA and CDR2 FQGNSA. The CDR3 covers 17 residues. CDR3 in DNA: TGTGCCAGCAGCACGAACCTGGGACAGGGGGTTATACGGGGCTACACCTTC. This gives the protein CASSTNLGQGVIRGYTF.

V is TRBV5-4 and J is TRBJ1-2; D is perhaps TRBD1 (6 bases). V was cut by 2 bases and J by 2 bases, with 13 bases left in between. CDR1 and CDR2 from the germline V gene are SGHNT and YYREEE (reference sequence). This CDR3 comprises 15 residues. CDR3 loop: CASSFWDTRNYGYTF. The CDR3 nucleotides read TGTGCCAGCAGCTTTTGGGACACTCGAAACTATGGCTACACCTTC. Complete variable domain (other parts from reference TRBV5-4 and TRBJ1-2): ETGVTQSPTHLIKTRGQQVTLRCSSQSGHNTVSWYQQALGQGPQFIFQYYREEENGRGNFPPRFSGLQFPNYSSELNVNALELDDSALYLCASSFWDTRNYGYTFGSGTRLTVV.

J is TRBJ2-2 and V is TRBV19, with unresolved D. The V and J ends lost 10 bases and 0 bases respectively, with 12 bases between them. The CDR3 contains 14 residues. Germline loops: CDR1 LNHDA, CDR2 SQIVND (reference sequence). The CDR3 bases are TGTGCCACCTCACACCAGGCGAACACCGGGGAGCTGTTTTTT. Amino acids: CATSHQANTGELFF.

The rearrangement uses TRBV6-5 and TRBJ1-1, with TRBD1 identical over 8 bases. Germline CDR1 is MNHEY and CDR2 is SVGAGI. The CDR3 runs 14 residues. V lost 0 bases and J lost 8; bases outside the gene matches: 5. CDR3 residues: CASSYSQGAKEAFF. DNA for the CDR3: TGTGCCAGCAGTTACTCGCAGGGGGCGAAAGAAGCTTTCTTT.

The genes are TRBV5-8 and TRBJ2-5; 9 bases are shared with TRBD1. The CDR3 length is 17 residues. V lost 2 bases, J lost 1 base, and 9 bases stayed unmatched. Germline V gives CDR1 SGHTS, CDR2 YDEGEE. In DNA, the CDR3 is TGTGCCAGCAGCTTACACCGGGACAGGGCGACCCAAGAGACCCAGTACTTC. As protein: CASSLHRDRATQETQYF.

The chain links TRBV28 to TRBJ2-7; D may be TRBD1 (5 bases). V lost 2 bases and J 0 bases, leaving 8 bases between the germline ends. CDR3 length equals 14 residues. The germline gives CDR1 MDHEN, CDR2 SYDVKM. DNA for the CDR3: TGTGCCAGCAGTTTAGGGGCGGTCTCCTACGAGCAGTACTTC. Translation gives CASSLGAVSYEQYF. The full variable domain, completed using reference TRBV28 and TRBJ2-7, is DVKVTQSSRYLVKRTGEKVFLECVQDMDHENMFWYRQDPGLGLRLIYFSYDVKMKEKGDIPEGYSVSREKKERFSLILESASTNQTSMYLCASSLGAVSYEQYFGPGTRLTVT.

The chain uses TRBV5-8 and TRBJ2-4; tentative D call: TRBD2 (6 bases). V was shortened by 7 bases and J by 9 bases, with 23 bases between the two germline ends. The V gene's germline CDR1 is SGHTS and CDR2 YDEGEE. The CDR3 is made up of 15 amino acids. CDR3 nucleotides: TGTGCCAGCGGGGGGAGGATTGGCTTTGGAGGCATTCAGTACTTC. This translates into CASGGRIGFGGIQYF.

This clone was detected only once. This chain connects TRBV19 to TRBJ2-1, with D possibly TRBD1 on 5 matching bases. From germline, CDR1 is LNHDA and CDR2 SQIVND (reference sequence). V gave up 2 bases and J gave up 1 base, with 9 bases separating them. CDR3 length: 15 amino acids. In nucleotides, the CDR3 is TGTGCCAGTAGTATATTTCAGGGTTCCTACAATGAGCAGTTCTTC. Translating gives CASSIFQGSYNEQFF.